Each of the 15 T cell receptor beta chains below was sequenced from the same sample in a study of beta chain features in type 1 diabetes. Study-wide findings and caveats: The study found moderately but significantly shorter TCRB CDR3s in all four CD4+ subsets of Type 1 diabetes patients.

The study reverse transcribed the entire isolated RNA, so it sequenced expressed TCRB transcripts. Clones were sequenced by immunoSEQ multiplex PCR, and TCRdb holds only the in-frame ones, with some missing. Among some 640,000 clones, 11% to 15% were seen once, and the ten largest hold 0.035% to 0.04%. These receptors lack a known antigen. The sequencing input was naive CD4+ T cells from blood. These receptors all stem from a man aged 18 to 30 with type 1 diabetes.

This clone was detected a few times. The rearrangement joins TRBV15 to TRBJ2-7, with D possibly TRBD1 on 6 matching bases. Trimming took off 0 bases at V and 4 bases at J, with 10 bases between the two ends. CDR3 length: 14 amino acids. The V gene's germline CDR1 is LNHNV and CDR2 YYDKDF (reference sequence). Written as DNA, the CDR3 is TGTGCCACCAGCAGAGATCCGGACAGTTACGAGCAGTACTTC. Protein product: CATSRDPDSYEQYF.

This clone was seen only a few times. The same CDR3 arises from other DNA sequences in this sample as well. The chain uses TRBV20-1 and TRBJ2-1; no firm D call. Germline-derived CDR1 and CDR2 are DFQATT and SNEGSKA (reference sequence). The CDR3 sequence is 11 residues long. Trimming removed 5 bases at V and 7 bases at J, with 9 bases between. CDR3: CSALGGNEQFF. DNA for the CDR3: TGCAGTGCTCTTGGTGGGAATGAGCAGTTCTTC.

This clone was detected a few times. This chain connects TRBV18 to TRBJ2-3; 12 bases agree with TRBD2. This CDR3 is 16 amino acids long. Germline-derived CDR1 and CDR2 are KGHSH and LQKENI. The V gene end was trimmed by 4 bases and the J gene end by 0 bases; junction bases not matched to a gene: 2. CDR3 in amino acids: CASSHGTSGSTDTQYF. The CDR3 DNA follows: TGTGCCAGCTCACACGGGACTAGCGGGAGCACAGATACGCAGTATTTT.

The chain joins TRBV27 to TRBJ2-7, with 9 nucleotides matching TRBD1. The CDR3 runs 15 residues. The germline CDR1 and CDR2 sequences are MNHEY and SMNVEV (reference sequence). V trimming: 5 bases; J trimming: 7 bases; junction bases outside the gene matches: 12. CDR3 amino acids: CASSTRDRALREQYF. CDR3 bases: TGTGCCAGCAGTACCCGGGACAGGGCCCTTAGAGAGCAGTACTTC.

Concerning this clone itself: An end of the junction does not agree with germline; a read error may underlie this. The chain has TRBV7-7 and TRBJ2-7, with TRBD1 as a possible D gene (5 bases). The CDR3 totals 13 residues. Germline assignment: CDR1 SSHAT and CDR2 FNYEAQ (reference sequence). CDR3 coding DNA: TGTGCTAGCAGCCAGGAAACAGGTGACGAGCAGTACTTC. This translates into CASSQETGDEQYF.

The V gene is TRBV18, the J gene TRBJ1-2; D call uncertain. The CDR3 contains 15 residues. Germline V CDR1 and CDR2: KGHSH, LQKENI. V lost 1 base and J lost 5, with 14 bases in between. In nucleotides, the CDR3 is TGTGCCAGCTCACCACTAGTGGGCAGCCAATATGGCTACACCTTC. Its translation: CASSPLVGSQYGYTF.

The chain couples TRBV28 to TRBJ1-5; 8 nucleotides agree with TRBD1. Germline V gene sequence: CDR1 MDHEN, CDR2 SYDVKM. CDR3 length: 14 amino acids. V trimming: 3 bases; J trimming: 9 bases; junction bases outside the gene matches: 7. The CDR3 spells CASSFPRQGLPQHF. In nucleotides, the CDR3 is TGTGCCAGCAGTTTCCCCAGACAGGGGCTGCCCCAGCATTTT.

The rearrangement joins TRBV28 to TRBJ2-7; D might be TRBD1 (6 bases). This CDR3 has 12 residues. Germline loops: CDR1 MDHEN, CDR2 SYDVKM. Trimming removed 6 bases from V and 9 bases from J, with 15 bases in between. The CDR3 loop reads CASSAQGKVQYF. CDR3 DNA sequence: TGTGCCAGCAGCGCACAGGGTAAAGTGCAGTACTTC.

J is TRBJ2-1 and V is TRBV30; the D gene is possibly TRBD1 (6 bases). CDR1 GTSNPN and CDR2 SVGIG come from the germline V gene (reference sequence). V was pared by 1 base and J by 5 bases, with 21 bases between. This CDR3 is 17 amino acids long. CDR3 protein: CAWSGDIPKQRDNEQFF. CDR3 in DNA: TGTGCCTGGAGTGGGGACATCCCAAAACAAAGGGACAATGAGCAGTTCTTC.

This clone appeared a few times. The CDR3 sequence: CASSQEDGPYEQYF. CDR3 nucleotide sequence: TGCGCCAGCAGCCAAGAGGACGGGCCCTACGAGCAGTACTTC. The genes are TRBV4-3 and TRBJ2-7; D gene uncertain. V lost 0 bases and J 2 bases, leaving 8 bases between the germline ends. Germline assignment: CDR1 LGHNA and CDR2 YSLEER. The CDR3 length is 14 residues.

The chain uses TRBV29-1 and TRBJ2-3, with 14 bases lining up with TRBD2. The germline gives CDR1 SQVTM, CDR2 ANQGSEA. V was pared by 1 base and J by 4 bases, with 4 bases of the junction left unmatched. The CDR3 spans 16 residues. The CDR3 loop reads CSVEGTSGGYPDTQYF. The DNA for the CDR3 is TGCAGCGTTGAAGGGACTAGCGGGGGGTACCCAGATACGCAGTATTTT.

The genes are TRBV27 and TRBJ2-3, with D maybe TRBD2 (7 bases). Trimming shortened V by 8 bases and J by 8 bases, and 29 bases separated the two germline ends. CDR3 length: 17 amino acids. Germline values: CDR1 MNHEY, CDR2 SMNVEV (reference sequence). The CDR3 DNA follows: TGTGCCAGCGTATACTACGGGGGGCGCAGGGTAGGGTGTACGCAGTATTTT. Translated: CASVYYGGRRVGCTQYF.

This clone was recorded a few times. CDR3 amino acids: CASSLRAGGFQETQYF. The CDR3 DNA reads as TGTGCCAGCAGCTTAAGGGCGGGAGGGTTCCAAGAGACCCAGTACTTC. V usage is TRBV13 and J usage is TRBJ2-5; 9 bases are a match to TRBD2. The CDR3 has 16 residues. Germline assignment: CDR1 PRHDT and CDR2 FYEKMQ (reference sequence). With V trimmed by 2 bases and J by 1 base, 5 bases remained unmatched.

The rearrangement links TRBV25-1 to TRBJ2-1; TRBD2 agrees at 8 bases. This CDR3 is 15 amino acids long. The germline CDR1 and CDR2 sequences are MGHDK and SYGVNS. After removal of 2 bases from V and 5 bases from J, the junction contained 5 bases not matched to a gene. CDR3 sequence reads: CASSEPAGAHNEQFF. The CDR3 region has the DNA TGTGCCAGCAGTGAACCAGCGGGGGCTCACAATGAGCAGTTCTTC.

The rearrangement uses TRBV7-2 and TRBJ1-1; D is undetermined. Germline V CDR1 and CDR2: SGHTA, FQGNSA. This CDR3 region has 15 residues. V was shortened by 3 bases and J by 0 bases, with 11 bases between the two germline ends. The CDR3 DNA reads TGTGCCAGCAGCTTCCTCGGGGTACTGAACACTGAAGCTTTCTTT. It encodes CASSFLGVLNTEAFF.